The subject of this entry is one T cell receptor (beta chain). This sample was included in a study of blood T cell repertoires in COVID-19. Turning to the study itself: PBMCs, B-cell-depleted T cells, or T cells provided the cDNA or gDNA that made up the material.

This CDR3 comprises 11 residues. Trimming took 6 bases from V and 7 from J, leaving 6 bases between them. Libraries were prepared by immunoSEQ multiplex PCR; TCRdb keeps only in-frame clonotypes and omits some of them. The sample yields approximately 140,000 clones, around 90% seen once. The chain joins TRBV12-3 or TRBV12-4 to TRBJ1-4; D unresolved. This sequence originates from a human donor with COVID-19, enrolled during active disease. The donor label of this sample is uncertain. Input material: peripheral blood. The CDR3 coding sequence is TGTGCCAGCAGGAACATTGAAAAACTGTTTTTT. As protein: CASRNIEKLFF.